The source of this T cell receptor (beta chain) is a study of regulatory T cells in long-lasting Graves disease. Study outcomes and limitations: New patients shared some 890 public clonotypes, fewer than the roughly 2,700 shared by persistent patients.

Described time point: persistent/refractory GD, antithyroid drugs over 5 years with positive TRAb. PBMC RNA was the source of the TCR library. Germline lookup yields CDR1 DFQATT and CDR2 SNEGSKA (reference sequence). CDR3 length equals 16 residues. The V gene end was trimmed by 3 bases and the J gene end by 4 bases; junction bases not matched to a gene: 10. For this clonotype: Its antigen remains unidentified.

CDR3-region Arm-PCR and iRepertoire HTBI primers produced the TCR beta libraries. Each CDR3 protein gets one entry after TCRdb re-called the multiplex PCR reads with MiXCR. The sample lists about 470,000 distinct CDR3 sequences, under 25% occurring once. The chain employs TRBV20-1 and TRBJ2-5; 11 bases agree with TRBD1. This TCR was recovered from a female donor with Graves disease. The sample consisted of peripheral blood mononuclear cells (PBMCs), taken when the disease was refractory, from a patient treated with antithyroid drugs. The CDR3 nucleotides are TGCAGTGCTAGGGATGGGACAGGGGGTGAAACAGAGACCCAGTACTTC. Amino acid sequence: CSARDGTGGETETQYF.